A single sample gave rise to the 10 T cell receptor beta chains below, sequenced in a study of cytomegalovirus exposure and HLA in healthy donors (dated by TCRdb to about 2017). Receptor amplification or capture employed the immunoSEQ multiplex PCR assay. A mixture of 60 forward primers for TCR Vbeta segments and 13 reverse primers for TCR Jbeta segments was used in the multiplex PCR. As stored in TCRdb, this immuneACCESS dataset retains in-frame rearrangements with V and J assigned. A fraction of the clones does not appear; measured against another copy, unresolved V genes explain less than half of the discrepancy, and the remainder lacks a known reason. Recorded for this sample are about 160,000 clones; about three fifths of them occurred a single time. 7% to 8.5% of the sample is in the top ten clones. The sequencing input was PBMCs. These receptor sequences come from a woman aged 55-75 years in good health and CMV-seropositive.

The rearrangement joins TRBV6-6 to TRBJ2-5, with TRBD1 matching over 7 bases. Germline assignment: CDR1 MNHNY and CDR2 SVGAGI (reference sequence). CDR3 size: 15 residues. V shed 2 bases, J shed 1 base, and the junction held 4 bases outside the gene matches. The CDR3 here is CASSYMGTAQETQYF. In DNA form, the CDR3 reads TGTGCCAGCAGTTACATGGGGACAGCCCAAGAGACCCAGTACTTC.

This clone was counted a single time. This sequence joins TRBV9 and TRBJ2-3, with 9 bases matching TRBD2. This CDR3 spans 17 amino acids. Per germline, CDR1 SGDLS and CDR2 YYNGEE. V shed 0 bases, J shed 2 bases, and the junction held 7 bases outside the gene matches. The CDR3, as DNA: TGTGCCAGCAGCGTAGGAGGGGCGGGAGGGCCCACAGATACGCAGTATTTT. The encoded protein is CASSVGGAGGPTDTQYF.

The rearrangement links TRBV7-2 to TRBJ2-3; unclear D gene. CDR1 is SGHTA, CDR2 FQGNSA, per germline. This CDR3 is 12 amino acids long. The ends were cut back, 2 bases at V and 6 bases at J, with 6 bases in the middle. CDR3 residues: CASSLYEDTQYF. For the CDR3, the DNA is TGTGCCAGCAGCTTATATGAGGATACGCAGTATTTT.

This clone turned up a few times. J is TRBJ1-2 and V is TRBV7-3, with a tentative D call TRBD1 (6 bases). Per germline, CDR1 SGHTA and CDR2 FQGTGA. The CDR3 spans 14 residues. V was cut by 3 bases and J by 3 bases, with 11 bases left in between. In nucleotides, the CDR3 is TGTGCCAGCAGCTTTAACCCAGGGGACTATGGCTACACCTTC. It yields the protein CASSFNPGDYGYTF.

The rearrangement joins TRBV7-8 to TRBJ2-7; TRBD1 agrees at 12 bases. Germline V gene lookup returns CDR1 SGHVS and CDR2 FQNEAQ. The CDR3 extends over 14 amino acids. Germline trimming cut 5 bases from V and 4 bases from J; bases unmatched to any gene: 3. The CDR3 here is CASSRDRGQYEQYF. The CDR3 DNA is TGTGCCAGCAGCCGGGACAGGGGGCAGTACGAGCAGTACTTC.

Regarding this clone: Other DNA sequences from this sample encode an identical CDR3 as well. The J gene is TRBJ2-1, the V gene TRBV5-1; 12 bases align to TRBD2. The V gene end was trimmed by 3 bases and the J gene end by 5 bases; junction bases not matched to a gene: 3. The CDR3 is 15 amino acids. In germline, CDR1 is SGHRS, CDR2 YFSETQ. CDR3 region: CASSSLAGGDNEQFF. The CDR3 bases are TGCGCCAGCAGCTCACTAGCGGGAGGAGACAATGAGCAGTTCTTC.

This clone was observed a few times. The chain carries TRBV28 and TRBJ1-5, with TRBD1 as a possible D gene (5 bases). The CDR3 runs 19 residues. Trimming pared 5 bases from V and 7 bases from J, leaving 30 bases between. In germline, CDR1 is MDHEN, CDR2 SYDVKM. CDR3 region: CASSPWGGRQRAVGQPQHF. The CDR3 nucleotides read TGTGCCAGCAGTCCTTGGGGGGGGAGACAGCGGGCTGTGGGACAGCCCCAGCATTTT.

The count of this clone is one. This chain connects TRBV27 to TRBJ1-1, with 9 bases that match TRBD1. The CDR3 length is 16 residues. Germline V gene data show CDR1 as MNHEY and CDR2 as SMNVEV (reference sequence). Trimming at V came to 5 bases and at J to 11 bases, leaving 18 bases not matched to a gene. The CDR3 region is CASSPLGDRVKFRAFF. DNA for the CDR3: TGTGCCAGCAGTCCTCTTGGGGACAGGGTAAAATTTCGGGCTTTCTTT.

This clone was recorded a few times. This sequence joins TRBV4-1 and TRBJ2-5, with D possibly being TRBD1 (7 bases). The better agreement between TRBJ2-7 and the DNA end casts doubt on the J call. Per germline, CDR1 MGHRA and CDR2 YSYEKL. The CDR3 has 16 amino acids. The CDR3 sequence: CASSQVTGRSSYEQYF. The CDR3 DNA reads TGCGCCAGCAGCCAAGTGACAGGGAGGAGCTCCTACGAGCAGTACTTC.

V and J are TRBV4-2 and TRBJ1-2, with D perhaps TRBD1 (6 bases). V gave up 4 bases and J gave up 1 base, with 13 bases separating them. The CDR3 is 15 residues long. Germline V gene lookup returns CDR1 LGHNA and CDR2 YNFKEQ. The chain's CDR3 is CASSPEGVFNYGYTF. CDR3 sequence (DNA): TGTGCCAGCAGCCCCGAGGGGGTATTTAACTATGGCTACACCTTC.